The 18 T cell receptor beta chains below come from one sample, sequenced in a study. Each CDR3 protein gets one entry after TCRdb re-called the 5' RACE reads with MiXCR. Among about 47,000 distinct CDR3 sequences listed, about 28% were seen once. Source material: naive CD4+ T cells sorted from blood. Subset denoted: naive CD4+ T cells, CD4+CD45RA+CD25-. These receptors originate from a female donor with breast cancer.

The J gene is TRBJ2-1, the V gene TRBV5-1, with 12 bases lining up with TRBD2. Germline lookup yields CDR1 SGHRS and CDR2 YFSETQ. The CDR3 extends over 14 amino acids. The J segment lost 7 bases and the V segment lost 3 bases, leaving 2 bases of the junction unmatched. CDR3 sequence: CASSSLAGGNEQFF. The CDR3 DNA follows: TGCGCCAGCAGCTCCCTAGCGGGAGGGAATGAGCAGTTCTTC.

This chain joins TRBV29-1 and TRBJ1-1; no reliable D call. Trimming removed 7 bases at V and 1 base at J, with 10 bases between. Germline V gene lookup returns CDR1 SQVTM and CDR2 ANQGSEA. The length of the CDR3 is 12 residues. The CDR3: CSGWGGNTEAFF. DNA for the CDR3: TGCAGCGGGTGGGGAGGGAACACTGAAGCTTTCTTT.

V is TRBV4-1 and J is TRBJ2-7; D unclear. This CDR3 has 14 amino acids. V gave up 3 bases and J gave up 2 bases, with 11 bases separating them. Per the germline V gene, CDR1 is MGHRA and CDR2 is YSYEKL. CDR3 coding DNA: TGCGCCAGCAGCCAGCGCGTACAGCCCTACGAGCAGTACTTC. This codes for CASSQRVQPYEQYF.

This chain's CDR3 is CASSPQGGRVPDTQYF. The CDR3 nucleotides read TGCGCCAGCAGCCCCCAGGGAGGTCGCGTTCCCGATACGCAGTATTTT. The chain employs TRBV4-1 and TRBJ2-3, with D tentatively TRBD2 (6 bases). The CDR3 totals 16 residues. The ends were cut back, 4 bases at V and 6 bases at J, with 20 bases in the middle. Germline V gene data show CDR1 as MGHRA and CDR2 as YSYEKL.

The chain joins TRBV29-1 to TRBJ1-5; possible D gene TRBD1, 6 bases. The CDR3 contains 13 residues. CDR1 and CDR2 (germline): SQVTM, ANQGSEA. The ends were cut back, 4 bases at V and 6 bases at J, with 13 bases in the middle. The CDR3: CSVAGGPSQPQHF. DNA for the CDR3: TGCAGCGTTGCTGGGGGGCCGAGTCAGCCCCAGCATTTT.

The chain links TRBV5-5 to TRBJ1-4; D is ambiguous. Trimming shortened V by 1 base and J by 2 bases, and 3 bases separated the two germline ends. Germline V gene data show CDR1 as SGHKS and CDR2 as YYEKEE (reference sequence). The CDR3 contains 13 residues. CDR3 coding DNA: TGTGCCAGCAGCTTGTTGACTAATGAAAAACTGTTTTTT. It yields the protein CASSLLTNEKLFF.

The V gene is TRBV9, the J gene TRBJ2-2; D unclear. V lost 1 base and J lost 1, with 5 bases in between. CDR3 length: 14 amino acids. CDR1 is SGDLS, CDR2 YYNGEE, per germline. Written as DNA, the CDR3 is TGTGCCAGCAGCGTAAGTTGGAACACCGGGGAGCTGTTTTTT. Its protein product is CASSVSWNTGELFF.

Here the CDR3 reads CASSRLGGSSYNEQFF. The CDR3, as DNA: TGTGCCAGCAGCCGTTTGGGGGGAAGCTCCTACAATGAGCAGTTCTTC. The V call is TRBV14, the J call TRBJ2-1; a possible D gene is TRBD2 (6 bases). The CDR3 is 16 residues long. In germline, CDR1 is SGHDN, CDR2 FVKESK. Trimming pared 4 bases from V and 0 bases from J, leaving 13 bases between.

This clonotype was found a few times. V usage is TRBV7-3 and J usage is TRBJ2-1, with TRBD2 matching 12 bases. Trimming took 4 bases from V and 6 from J; bases not matched to a gene: 10. This CDR3 spans 17 amino acids. Germline-derived CDR1 and CDR2 are SGHTA and FQGTGA. Written as DNA, the CDR3 is TGTGCCAGCAGCTCAGGGGCTAGCGGGGGGGCTGGCAATGAGCAGTTCTTC. Translated: CASSSGASGGAGNEQFF.

This clonotype has only a few counts. The chain combines TRBV28 with TRBJ1-2; TRBD1 aligns across 8 bases. The CDR3 spans 13 residues. J gave up 4 bases and V 8 bases, and 6 bases lay outside the gene matches. In germline, CDR1 is MDHEN, CDR2 SYDVKM. The CDR3 sequence: CASQDRDRYGYTF. CDR3 bases: TGTGCCAGCCAGGACAGGGATCGCTATGGCTACACCTTC.

The CDR3 bases are TGTGCCAGCAGCCCAAGAGGACAGTCCACAGATACGCAGTATTTT. Its protein product is CASSPRGQSTDTQYF. The rearrangement uses TRBV3-1 and TRBJ2-3, with D perhaps matching TRBD1 (6 bases). The V gene's germline CDR1 is LGHDT and CDR2 YNNKEL (reference sequence). The CDR3 spans 15 residues. Trimming left V 4 bases short and J 2 bases short, with 13 bases between.

This chain joins TRBV2 and TRBJ1-2; D possibly corresponds to TRBD1 (6 bases). The CDR3 is made up of 13 amino acids. Trimming removed 7 bases from V and 3 bases from J, with 12 bases in between. Germline V gene lookup returns CDR1 SNHLY and CDR2 FYNNEI. CDR3 nucleotide sequence: TGTGCCAGCAAGAGCCAGGGGTACTATGGCTACACCTTC. Its translation is CASKSQGYYGYTF.

The V and J genes are TRBV29-1 and TRBJ2-3; D gene unclear. The CDR3 extends over 13 amino acids. Germline assignment: CDR1 SQVTM and CDR2 ANQGSEA. The germline V and J ends were trimmed by 6 bases and 0 bases, with 10 bases remaining between them. The CDR3 DNA is TGCAGCGTCGCTGTGTACAGCACAGATACGCAGTATTTT. Its translation is CSVAVYSTDTQYF.

This clonotype was counted ten times or more. V gene TRBV20-1 combines with J gene TRBJ2-5; D is unclear. CDR3 size: 13 residues. V was pared by 0 bases and J by 5 bases, with 10 bases between. Germline CDR1 DFQATT, CDR2 SNEGSKA (reference sequence). The CDR3 DNA reads TGCAGTGCTAGAGACCCCCCTCTGGAGACCCAGTACTTC. It encodes CSARDPPLETQYF.

With respect to this clonotype: This may arise from a read error, as a much more abundant clone is one base away. V usage is TRBV7-3 and J usage is TRBJ2-3, with D unclear. The germline V gene encodes CDR1 SGHTA and CDR2 FQGTGA. The CDR3 is made up of 13 amino acids. The CDR3: CTSSLTRRDTQYF. The CDR3 DNA follows: TGTACCAGCAGCCTCACCCGTCGGGATACGCAGTATTTT.

The rearrangement links TRBV11-2 to TRBJ1-2, with TRBD1 as a possible D gene (5 bases). This CDR3 has 13 residues. Germline V gene lookup returns CDR1 SGHAT and CDR2 FQNNGV. V was trimmed by 5 bases and J by 6 bases, leaving 13 bases between them. The CDR3 region is CASSPRGSNGYTF. The CDR3 nucleotides are TGTGCCAGCAGCCCGCGGGGGTCTAATGGCTACACCTTC.

The chain links TRBV13 to TRBJ1-5; D not resolved. Germline loops: CDR1 PRHDT, CDR2 FYEKMQ (reference sequence). V was cut by 1 base and J by 4 bases, with 5 bases left in between. CDR3 length: 13 residues. Written as DNA, the CDR3 is TGTGCCAGCAGCTTAGACAGAAATCAGCCCCAGCATTTT. Protein product: CASSLDRNQPQHF. Drawing the rest from reference TRBV13 and TRBJ1-5, the complete variable domain is AAGVIQSPRHLIKEKRETATLKCYPIPRHDTVYWYQQGPGQDPQFLISFYEKMQSDKGSIPDRFSAQQFSDYHSELNMSSLELGDSALYFCASSLDRNQPQHFGDGTRLSIL.

Concerning this clonotype: Germline is not matched at one junction end, which may reflect a read error. J is TRBJ1-5 and V is TRBV12-3 or TRBV12-4; D is perhaps TRBD1 (6 bases). CDR3 length: 15 amino acids. This CDR3 is CAGSLGQLSNQPQHF. Written as DNA, the CDR3 is TGTGCCGGCAGTTTAGGACAGCTTAGCAATCAGCCCCAGCATTTT.